The 2 T cell receptor beta chains below were found in one sample sequenced in a study of cytomegalovirus exposure and HLA in healthy donors. Vbeta (60) and Jbeta (13) primers were used in the PCR. The protocol was immunoSEQ multiplex PCR, while the TCRdb copy is restricted to in-frame clones and leaves out a portion. Its table lists over 100,000 clones. Sequencing used PBMCs. The source is a woman between 35 and 50 years old in good health and CMV-seropositive.

CDR3 nucleotides: TGTGCCAGCAACGGGATAGTAGAAAACAATGAGCAGTTCTTC. Translated, it gives CASNGIVENNEQFF. The V call is TRBV2, the J call TRBJ2-1, with D possibly TRBD2 on 5 matching bases. With 7 bases removed from V and 5 bases from J, the gap between germline ends came to 15 bases. In germline, CDR1 is SNHLY, CDR2 FYNNEI. The CDR3 extends over 14 amino acids. The full variable domain, completed using reference TRBV2 and TRBJ2-1, is EPEVTQTPSHQVTQMGQEVILRCVPISNHLYFYWYRQILGQKVEFLVSFYNNEISEKSEIFDDQFSVERPDGSNFTLKIRSTKLEDSAMYFCASNGIVENNEQFFGPGTRLTVL.

The chain is built from TRBV11-2 and TRBJ1-2; the D gene is possibly TRBD1 (5 bases). Trimming left V 5 bases short and J 2 bases short, with 18 bases between. The length of the CDR3 is 16 residues. Germline CDR1 is SGHAT and CDR2 is FQNNGV. In nucleotides, the CDR3 is TGTGCCAGCAGCCCTTTACAGGCCCTAAAAAACTATGGCTACACCTTC. Translating gives CASSPLQALKNYGYTF. The full variable domain, rest sourced from reference TRBV11-2 and TRBJ1-2, is EAGVAQSPRYKIIEKRQSVAFWCNPISGHATLYWYQQILGQGPKLLIQFQNNGVVDDSQLPKDRFSAERLKGVDSTLKIQPAKLEDSAVYLCASSPLQALKNYGYTFGSGTRLTVV.